This T cell receptor beta chain was observed in a study of beta chain features in type 1 diabetes (dated by TCRdb to the late 2010s). Looking at the study overall: Mean age, gender distribution, total cell number and subset yield were not different between patients and healthy donors. Whereas all 30 or so donors provided naive and central memory subsets, regulatory and stem cell-like memory subsets were isolated from just 8 patients and roughly 8 healthy donors. A total of under 120,000,000 sorted cells were examined across all samples, and RNA yield correlated strongly with the number of cells per subset. In the study, recently diagnosed type 1 diabetes patients and matched healthy donors were compared on the TCRB repertoires of their sorted circulating CD4+ T cell subsets. What the authors observed across the whole study: Because cDNA was sequenced instead of genomic DNA, highly expressing activated cells could be over-represented, though the groups showed no difference in activation or CD3 levels. In all four CD4+ subsets, TCRB CDR3 length was moderately but significantly shorter in type 1 diabetes patients. The naive, central memory and regulatory TCRB repertoires appeared to resemble one another more closely among patients than among healthy donors. Fewer insertions and more nucleotide deletions at VDJ recombination sites were observed in patients with type 1 diabetes, implying thymic rearrangement abnormalities. Shorter templates might be favored by PCR, yet because patient and control samples were amplified and corrected together, any such skew would affect both groups equally. HLA sub-analyses involved small numbers of individuals, so any influence of HLA type on TCRB rearrangement remained unresolved.

The High Capacity cDNA Reverse Transcription Kit was used to reverse transcribe all of the isolated RNA, meaning that expressed TCRB transcripts were what got sequenced. Deep immunoSEQ sequencing was performed on naive, central memory and regulatory T cell samples, with an average of about 3.6 million total reads per sample. After sorted cells were lysed in RLT buffer, RNA was extracted with DNase-treated RNeasy Micro or Mini kits, with the choice depending on cell number. To prevent cross-contamination, each cell subset was processed individually, whereas patient and healthy donor samples were processed jointly. Using the immunoSEQ multiplex PCR, TCRB sequences were amplified from cDNA into 87-bp fragments spanning the CDR3 region. Sequencing of the amplicons was done on the Illumina HiSeq platform. Processing in the source paper ran as follows. Synthetic template baselines were used to correct PCR bias computationally, reads within Hamming distance 2 were collapsed, and singletons that could not be merged were discarded. Reads were aligned against IMGT to assign V, D and J genes, CDR3 length and insertions or deletions at six rearrangement sites. Within each subset, clonotype counts were normalized to sorted cell number, after which true diversity and Gini coefficients were computed with the tcR R package. The overlap coefficient, calculated on TCRB nucleotide sequences, was used to measure repertoire sharing. As a proxy for the pre-selection repertoire, out-of-frame TCRB sequences from naive cells were analyzed. In its TCRdb copy, this immuneACCESS table keeps in-frame sequences only and misses some clones. Where compared with another copy, unresolved V genes explain less than half of these, and the others have no known cause. D and trimming come from the DNA, and the V and J calls and clone size come from that table. The sample table records 810,000 or so clones; around a sixth of these occur just once. About 0.025% of the sample belongs to the ten largest clones.

As to this clone: Its antigen remains unidentified. No clone much larger than this one lies a single base away; base qualities are absent.

Based on the germline V gene, the CDR1 and CDR2 sequences are MDHEN and SYDVKM. Inclusive of the bounding cysteine and phenylalanine, the CDR3 is 13 residues long. Only CDR3 DNA is held: 39 bases, read in frame from base 1. V loses 5 bases of germline sequence and J loses 6 bases, and the interval between the two ends is 13 bases. A single peripheral blood draw of approximately 110 mL on average was collected from each donor into heparinised tubes. A BD FACSAria II was used to sort naive, central memory, regulatory and stem cell-like memory CD4+ T cells with a panel that included CD45RO, CCR7, CD25, CD127, CD95 and CD27. All sorted populations exceeded 95% purity. Right away, PBMCs were isolated by Lymphoprep density gradient centrifugation and were stained directly, with no culture step. Samples were stained and sorted in pairs, with one healthy donor and one patient per experiment, so that batch effects were minimized.

The clonotype originates from a woman aged 18-29 years in good health. The rearranged chain carries TRBV28 and TRBJ1-2; no D gene can be assigned with confidence. The sequencing input was naive CD4+ T cells from blood. The cell subset or site label, read with the paper, signifies: true naive CD4+ T cells. The CDR3 is CASSLRPKNGYTF. The nucleotide sequence reads TGTGCCAGCAGTCTTCGGCCTAAGAATGGCTACACCTTC.